The 2 T cell receptor beta chains below all came from one sample that was sequenced in a study of beta chain features in type 1 diabetes (dated by TCRdb to 2017 to 2018). Library preparation used the immunoSEQ multiplex PCR assay. The High Capacity cDNA Reverse Transcription Kit was used to reverse transcribe all of the isolated RNA, meaning that expressed TCRB transcripts were what got sequenced. TCRdb provides this immuneACCESS table in a form limited to in-frame rearrangements. Some clones are lacking; in checked studies, under half of them reflect an unresolved V gene, and why the rest are absent is not known. The table for this sample lists around 340,000 clones; 15% to 20% of them were counted only once. The ten most abundant clones make up about 0.045% of the sample. Material for sequencing was naive CD4+ T cells from blood. The intended sense of this specimen's cell subset or site label: true naive CD4+ T cells. These receptors were obtained from a woman between 18 and 29 years old in good health.

This clone was counted a few times. V is TRBV5-6 and J is TRBJ1-4; no clear D gene. The CDR3 totals 16 residues. Germline-derived CDR1 and CDR2 are SGHDT and YYEEEE. Trimming stripped 3 bases from V and 8 bases from J, with 20 bases between. In DNA, the CDR3 is TGTGCCAGCAGCTCCTTTCGGGGAGCACGAGGAGAAAAACTGTTTTTT. Its translation: CASSSFRGARGEKLFF.

This clone was counted between two and nine times. The chain combines TRBV30 with TRBJ1-2; the match to TRBD1 covers 7 bases. The ends lost 3 bases at V and 6 bases at J; junction bases unmatched: 7. In germline, CDR1 is GTSNPN, CDR2 SVGIG (reference sequence). The CDR3 is made up of 13 amino acids. CDR3 coding DNA: TGTGCCTGGAGCCGTACAGGGGAAAATGGCTACACCTTC. This codes for CAWSRTGENGYTF.